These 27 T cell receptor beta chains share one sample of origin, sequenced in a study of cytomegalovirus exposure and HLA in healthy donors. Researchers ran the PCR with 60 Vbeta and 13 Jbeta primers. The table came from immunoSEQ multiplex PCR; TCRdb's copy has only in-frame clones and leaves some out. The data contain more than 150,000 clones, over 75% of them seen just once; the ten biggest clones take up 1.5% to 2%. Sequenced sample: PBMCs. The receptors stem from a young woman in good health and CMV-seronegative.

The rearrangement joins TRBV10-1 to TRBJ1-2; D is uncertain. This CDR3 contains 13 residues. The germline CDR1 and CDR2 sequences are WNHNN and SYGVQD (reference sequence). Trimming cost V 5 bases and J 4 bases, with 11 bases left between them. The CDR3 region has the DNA TGCGCCAGCAGTTTTGACATAGGCTATGGCTACACCTTC. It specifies CASSFDIGYGYTF.

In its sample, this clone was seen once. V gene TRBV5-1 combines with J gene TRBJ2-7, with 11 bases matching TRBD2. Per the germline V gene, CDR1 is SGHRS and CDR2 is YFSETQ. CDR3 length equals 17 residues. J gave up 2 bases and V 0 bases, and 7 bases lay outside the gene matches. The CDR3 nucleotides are TGCGCCAGCAGCTTGGGTTCTAGCGGGGGGCTGCCCTACGAGCAGTACTTC. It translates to CASSLGSSGGLPYEQYF.

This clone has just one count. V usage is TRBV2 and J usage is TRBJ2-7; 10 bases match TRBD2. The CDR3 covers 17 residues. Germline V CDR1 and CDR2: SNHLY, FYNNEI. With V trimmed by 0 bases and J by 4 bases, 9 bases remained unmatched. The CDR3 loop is CASSEALLAGEYYEQYF. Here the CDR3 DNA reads TGTGCCAGCAGTGAAGCGCTTCTAGCGGGGGAATATTACGAGCAGTACTTC.

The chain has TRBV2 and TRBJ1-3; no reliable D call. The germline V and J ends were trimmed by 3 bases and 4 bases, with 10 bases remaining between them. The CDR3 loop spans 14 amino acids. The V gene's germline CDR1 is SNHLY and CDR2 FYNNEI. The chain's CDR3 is CASSDPPGGNTIYF. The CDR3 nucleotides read TGTGCCAGCAGTGACCCCCCGGGGGGAAACACCATATATTTT.

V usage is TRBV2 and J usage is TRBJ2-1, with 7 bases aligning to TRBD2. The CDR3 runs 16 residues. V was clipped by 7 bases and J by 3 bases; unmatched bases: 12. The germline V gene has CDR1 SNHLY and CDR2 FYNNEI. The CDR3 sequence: CASTRWGGGDYNEQFF. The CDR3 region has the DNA TGTGCCAGCACCCGTTGGGGGGGTGGAGACTACAATGAGCAGTTCTTC.

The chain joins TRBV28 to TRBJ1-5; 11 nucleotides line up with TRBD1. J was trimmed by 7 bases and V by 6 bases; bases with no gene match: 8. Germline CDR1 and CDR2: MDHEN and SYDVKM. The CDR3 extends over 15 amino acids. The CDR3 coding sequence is TGTGCCAGCAGCCGCATGGGACAGGGGGAGCAGCCCCAGCATTTT. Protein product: CASSRMGQGEQPQHF.

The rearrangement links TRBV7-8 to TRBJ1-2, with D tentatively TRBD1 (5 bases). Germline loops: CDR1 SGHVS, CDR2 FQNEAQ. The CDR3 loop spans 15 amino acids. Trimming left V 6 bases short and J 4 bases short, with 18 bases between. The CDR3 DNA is TGTGCCAGCAGTCATAACCGACAGTCCGGCTATGGCTACACCTTC. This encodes CASSHNRQSGYGYTF. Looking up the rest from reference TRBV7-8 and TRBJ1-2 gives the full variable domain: GAGVSQSPRYKVAKRGQDVALRCDPISGHVSLFWYQQALGQGPEFLTYFQNEAQLDKSGLPSDRFFAERPEGSVSTLKIQRTQQEDSAVYLCASSHNRQSGYGYTFGSGTRLTVV.

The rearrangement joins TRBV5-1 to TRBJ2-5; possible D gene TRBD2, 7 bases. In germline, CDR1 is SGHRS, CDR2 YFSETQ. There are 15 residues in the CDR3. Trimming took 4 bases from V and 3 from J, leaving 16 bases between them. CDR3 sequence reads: CASSRGGGWEETQYF. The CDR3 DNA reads TGCGCCAGCAGCCGAGGGGGGGGATGGGAAGAGACCCAGTACTTC.

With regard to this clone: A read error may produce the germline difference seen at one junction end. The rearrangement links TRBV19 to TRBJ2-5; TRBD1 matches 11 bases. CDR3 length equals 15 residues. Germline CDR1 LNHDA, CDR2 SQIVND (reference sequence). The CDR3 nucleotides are TGTGCCAGTAGCATAGGACAGGGGGCTCCGGAGACCCAGTACTTC. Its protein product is CASSIGQGAPETQYF.

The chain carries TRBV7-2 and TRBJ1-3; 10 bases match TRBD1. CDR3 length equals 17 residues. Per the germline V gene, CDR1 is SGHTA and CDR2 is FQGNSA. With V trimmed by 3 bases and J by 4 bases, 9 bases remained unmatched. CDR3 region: CASSLGGTGVAGNTIYF. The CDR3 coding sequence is TGTGCCAGCAGCTTGGGCGGGACAGGGGTCGCGGGAAACACCATATATTTT. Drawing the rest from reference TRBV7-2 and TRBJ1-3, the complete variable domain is GAGVSQSPSNKVTEKGKDVELRCDPISGHTALYWYRQSLGQGLEFLIYFQGNSAPDKSGLPSDRFSAERTGGSVSTLTIQRTQQEDSAVYLCASSLGGTGVAGNTIYFGEGSWLTVV.

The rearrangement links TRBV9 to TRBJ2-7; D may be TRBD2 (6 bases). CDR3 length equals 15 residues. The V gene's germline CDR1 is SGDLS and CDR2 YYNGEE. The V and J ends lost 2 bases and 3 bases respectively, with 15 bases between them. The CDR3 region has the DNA TGTGCCAGCAGCGTTACGGGACTTCCACACTACGAGCAGTACTTC. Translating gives CASSVTGLPHYEQYF. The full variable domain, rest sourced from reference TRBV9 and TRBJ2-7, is DSGVTQTPKHLITATGQRVTLRCSPRSGDLSVYWYQQSLDQGLQFLIQYYNGEERAKGNILERFSAQQFPDLHSELNLSSLELGDSALYFCASSVTGLPHYEQYFGPGTRLTVT.

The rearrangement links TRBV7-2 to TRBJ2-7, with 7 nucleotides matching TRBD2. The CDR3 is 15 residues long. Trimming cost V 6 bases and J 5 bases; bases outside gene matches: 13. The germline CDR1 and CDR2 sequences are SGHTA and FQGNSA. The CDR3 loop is CASSRRRGVKDEQYF. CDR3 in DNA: TGTGCCAGCAGTCGACGCCGGGGGGTGAAGGACGAGCAGTACTTC.

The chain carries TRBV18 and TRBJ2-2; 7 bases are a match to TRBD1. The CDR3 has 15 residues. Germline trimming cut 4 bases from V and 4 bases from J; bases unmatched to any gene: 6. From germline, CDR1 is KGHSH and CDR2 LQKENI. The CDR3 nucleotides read TGTGCCAGCTCACTTCGGACAGGTCTCACCGGGGAGCTGTTTTTT. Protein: CASSLRTGLTGELFF.

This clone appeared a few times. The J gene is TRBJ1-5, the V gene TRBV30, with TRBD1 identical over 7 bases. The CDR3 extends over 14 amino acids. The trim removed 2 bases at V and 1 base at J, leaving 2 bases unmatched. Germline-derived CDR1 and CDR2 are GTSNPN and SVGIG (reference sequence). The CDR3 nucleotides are TGTGCCTGGAGTTTGGGACAGAGCAATCAGCCCCAGCATTTT. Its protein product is CAWSLGQSNQPQHF.

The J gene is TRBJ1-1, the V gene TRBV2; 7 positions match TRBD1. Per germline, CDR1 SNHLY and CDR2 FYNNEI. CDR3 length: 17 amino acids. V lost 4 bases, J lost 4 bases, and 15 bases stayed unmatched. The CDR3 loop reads CASSVQGGLRAGTEAFF. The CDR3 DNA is TGTGCCAGCAGTGTCCAGGGGGGACTCCGCGCAGGCACTGAAGCTTTCTTT.

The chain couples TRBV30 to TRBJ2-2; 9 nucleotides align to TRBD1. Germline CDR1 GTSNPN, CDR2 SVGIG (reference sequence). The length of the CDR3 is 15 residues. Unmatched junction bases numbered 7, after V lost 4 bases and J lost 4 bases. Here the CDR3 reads CAWNRDRVVTGELFF. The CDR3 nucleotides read TGTGCCTGGAACCGGGACAGGGTGGTCACCGGGGAGCTGTTTTTT.

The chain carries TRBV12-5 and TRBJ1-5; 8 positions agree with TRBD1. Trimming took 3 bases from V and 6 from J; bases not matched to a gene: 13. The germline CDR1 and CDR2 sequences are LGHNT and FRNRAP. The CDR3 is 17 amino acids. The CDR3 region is CASGFPTGEEGGQPQHF. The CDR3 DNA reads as TGTGCTAGTGGTTTCCCGACAGGGGAGGAGGGTGGTCAGCCCCAGCATTTT.

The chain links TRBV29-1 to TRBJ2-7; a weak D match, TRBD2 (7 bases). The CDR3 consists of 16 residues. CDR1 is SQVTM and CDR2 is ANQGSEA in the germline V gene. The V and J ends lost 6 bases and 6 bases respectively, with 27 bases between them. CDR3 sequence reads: CSVDQGLSSGDGEQYF. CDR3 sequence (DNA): TGCAGCGTCGACCAGGGGTTATCGAGCGGGGACGGCGAGCAGTACTTC.

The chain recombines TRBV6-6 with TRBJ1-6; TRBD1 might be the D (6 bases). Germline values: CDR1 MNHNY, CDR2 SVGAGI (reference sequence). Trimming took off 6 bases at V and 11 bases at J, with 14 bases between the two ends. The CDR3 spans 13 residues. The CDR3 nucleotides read TGTGCCAGCAGGCAGGGGTTCGCGGCACCCCTCCACTTT. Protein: CASRQGFAAPLHF.

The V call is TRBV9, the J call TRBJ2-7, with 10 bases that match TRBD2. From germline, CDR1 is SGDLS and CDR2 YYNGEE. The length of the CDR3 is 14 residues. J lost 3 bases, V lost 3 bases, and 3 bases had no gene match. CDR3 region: CASSAASGGYEQYF. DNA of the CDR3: TGTGCCAGCAGCGCCGCTAGCGGGGGCTACGAGCAGTACTTC.

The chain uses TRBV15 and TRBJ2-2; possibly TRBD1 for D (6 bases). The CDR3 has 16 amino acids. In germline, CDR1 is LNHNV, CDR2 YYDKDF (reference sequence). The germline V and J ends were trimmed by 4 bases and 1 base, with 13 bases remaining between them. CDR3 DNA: TGTGCCACCAGCAAAAGCCTGGGACAGAACACCGGGGAGCTGTTTTTT. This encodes CATSKSLGQNTGELFF.

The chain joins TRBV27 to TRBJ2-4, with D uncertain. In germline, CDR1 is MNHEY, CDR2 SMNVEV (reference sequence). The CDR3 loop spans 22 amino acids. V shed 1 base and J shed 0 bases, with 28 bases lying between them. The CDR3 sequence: CASSLFGNPQMDSTIAKNIQYF. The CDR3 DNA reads TGTGCCAGCAGTTTATTTGGCAATCCTCAAATGGATAGCACTATAGCCAAAAACATTCAGTACTTC.

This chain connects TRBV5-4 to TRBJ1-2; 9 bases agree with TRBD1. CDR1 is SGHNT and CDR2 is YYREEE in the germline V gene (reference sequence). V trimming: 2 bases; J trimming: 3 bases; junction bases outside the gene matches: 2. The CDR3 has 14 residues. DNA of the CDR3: TGTGCCAGCAGCTTACAGGGGGCGGACTATGGCTACACCTTC. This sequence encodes CASSLQGADYGYTF.

The CDR3 bases are TGTGCCAGCAGTGAGGGGGGGACAGGGAATGAAAAACTGTTTTTT. It translates to CASSEGGTGNEKLFF. The chain couples TRBV2 to TRBJ1-4; 9 bases fit TRBD1. This CDR3 spans 15 amino acids. Germline V gene data show CDR1 as SNHLY and CDR2 as FYNNEI. Unmatched junction bases numbered 4, after V lost 3 bases and J lost 5 bases.

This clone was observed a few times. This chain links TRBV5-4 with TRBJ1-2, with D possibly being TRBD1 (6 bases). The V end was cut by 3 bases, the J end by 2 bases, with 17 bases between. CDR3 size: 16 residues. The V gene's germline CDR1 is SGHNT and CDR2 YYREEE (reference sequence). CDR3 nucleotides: TGTGCCAGCAGCTCCGCACAGGGAACATTAAACTATGGCTACACCTTC. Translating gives CASSSAQGTLNYGYTF. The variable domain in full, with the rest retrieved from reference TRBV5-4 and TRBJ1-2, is ETGVTQSPTHLIKTRGQQVTLRCSSQSGHNTVSWYQQALGQGPQFIFQYYREEENGRGNFPPRFSGLQFPNYSSELNVNALELDDSALYLCASSSAQGTLNYGYTFGSGTRLTVV.

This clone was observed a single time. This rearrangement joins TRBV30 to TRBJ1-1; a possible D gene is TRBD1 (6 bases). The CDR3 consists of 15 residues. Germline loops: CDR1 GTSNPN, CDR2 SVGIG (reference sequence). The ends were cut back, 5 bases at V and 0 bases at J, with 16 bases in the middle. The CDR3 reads CAWDTGREVNTEAFF. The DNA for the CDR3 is TGTGCCTGGGATACAGGGAGAGAAGTGAACACTGAAGCTTTCTTT.

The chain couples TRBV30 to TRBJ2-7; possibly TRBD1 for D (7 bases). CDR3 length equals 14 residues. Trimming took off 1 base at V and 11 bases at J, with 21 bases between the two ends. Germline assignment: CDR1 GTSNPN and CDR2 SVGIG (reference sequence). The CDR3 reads CAWSALAGKGAKYF. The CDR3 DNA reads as TGTGCCTGGAGTGCCCTGGCGGGGAAGGGGGCAAAGTACTTC.